This entry lists 29 T cell receptor beta chains sequenced from one sample in a study of graft-versus-host responses after intestinal transplantation. These receptors' antigens are unknown. Sequencing used immunoSEQ multiplex PCR; TCRdb keeps in-frame clones, though not all of them. This table has more than 95,000 clones, more than 85% appearing once. The sample here was unstimulated CD4+ T cells sorted from spleen or lymph node cells, taken before intestinal transplant. Receptor source: a human donor who received an intestinal transplant.

This chain uses TRBV6-5 with TRBJ2-7, with no clear D. Germline V gene sequence: CDR1 MNHEY, CDR2 SVGAGI. V gave up 2 bases and J gave up 1 base, with 3 bases separating them. The CDR3 is 12 amino acids. The CDR3: CASSYRSYEQYF. The CDR3 DNA reads as TGTGCCAGCAGTTACCGTTCCTACGAGCAGTACTTC.

This clone has a single count. V usage is TRBV27 and J usage is TRBJ1-1; TRBD1 matches 7 bases. The ends lost 0 bases at V and 4 bases at J; junction bases unmatched: 5. Germline V CDR1 and CDR2: MNHEY, SMNVEV (reference sequence). The CDR3 has 15 amino acids. The CDR3 region has the DNA TGTGCCAGCAGTTTATCGGACAGGATCGGCACTGAAGCTTTCTTT. Amino acid sequence: CASSLSDRIGTEAFF.

The chain carries TRBV5-6 and TRBJ1-2; the D gene is possibly TRBD1 (5 bases). This CDR3 has 15 residues. V lost 4 bases to trimming and J lost 6 bases, with 19 bases between them. Germline V gives CDR1 SGHDT, CDR2 YYEEEE. CDR3 residues: CASSPGHDTLHGYTF. The CDR3 DNA follows: TGTGCCAGCAGCCCCGGACATGATACTCTTCATGGCTACACCTTC.

This sequence joins TRBV7-6 and TRBJ2-3, with 7 positions matching TRBD2. The V segment lost 4 bases and the J segment 9 bases; nucleotides outside the gene matches: 10. From germline, CDR1 is SGHVS and CDR2 FNYEAQ. There are 14 residues in the CDR3. The CDR3 region has the DNA TGTGCCAGCAGCTCCAGAGCGGGGCAGCAGACGCAGTATTTT. It is translated as CASSSRAGQQTQYF.

This clone is a singleton in its sample. The V gene is TRBV2, the J gene TRBJ2-7, with D perhaps being TRBD1 or TRBD2 (5 bases each). The CDR3 is 16 amino acids. Germline V gene lookup returns CDR1 SNHLY and CDR2 FYNNEI. Trimming left V 3 bases short and J 1 base short, with 16 bases between. The CDR3 DNA follows: TGTGCCAGCAGTGAGGCAGGGACCGCCTTGTCCTACGAGCAGTACTTC. Its protein is CASSEAGTALSYEQYF. The full variable domain, completed using reference TRBV2 and TRBJ2-7, is EPEVTQTPSHQVTQMGQEVILRCVPISNHLYFYWYRQILGQKVEFLVSFYNNEISEKSEIFDDQFSVERPDGSNFTLKIRSTKLEDSAMYFCASSEAGTALSYEQYFGPGTRLTVT.

This clone was seen only once. The rearrangement links TRBV10-2 to TRBJ2-3; a possible D gene is TRBD2 (6 bases). There are 12 residues in the CDR3. With 6 bases removed from V and 6 bases from J, the gap between germline ends came to 10 bases. CDR1 and CDR2 (germline): WSHSY, SAAADI. CDR3 amino acids: CASSGSRDTQYF. The CDR3 DNA is TGCGCCAGCAGCGGGAGCCGGGATACGCAGTATTTT.

The rearrangement links TRBV5-1 to TRBJ1-2; the D is unclear. The V end lost 2 bases, the J end lost 0 bases, and 11 bases lay between the germline ends. There are 15 residues in the CDR3. Germline-derived CDR1 and CDR2 are SGHRS and YFSETQ. The CDR3 reads CASSLSAGPNYGYTF. The CDR3 bases are TGCGCCAGCAGCTTATCAGCCGGTCCTAACTATGGCTACACCTTC.

This chain uses TRBV9 with TRBJ2-7; the match to TRBD2 covers 14 bases. The CDR3 runs 15 residues. Germline CDR1 and CDR2: SGDLS and YYNGEE. V was clipped by 3 bases and J by 4 bases; unmatched bases: 3. The CDR3 DNA reads TGTGCCAGCAGCGAGGGACTAGCGGGAGTTTACGAGCAGTACTTC. Translation: CASSEGLAGVYEQYF.

This chain uses TRBV27 with TRBJ2-5, with TRBD1 identical over 8 bases. Trimming at V came to 4 bases and at J to 6 bases, leaving 4 bases not matched to a gene. This CDR3 spans 13 amino acids. The V gene's germline CDR1 is MNHEY and CDR2 SMNVEV (reference sequence). In nucleotides, the CDR3 is TGTGCCAGCAGTTCAGGACAGGGTCAGACCCAGTACTTC. It codes for CASSSGQGQTQYF.

This clone was counted a single time. This chain joins TRBV5-6 and TRBJ2-7; 9 bases align to TRBD1. Germline V gene sequence: CDR1 SGHDT, CDR2 YYEEEE. The CDR3 extends over 14 amino acids. The ends lost 4 bases at V and 5 bases at J; junction bases unmatched: 7. Written as DNA, the CDR3 is TGTGCCAGCAGCCCTGGGACAGGGTGGCACGAGCAGTACTTC. Protein sequence: CASSPGTGWHEQYF.

The V and J genes are TRBV2 and TRBJ1-1, with D possibly being TRBD1 (5 bases). CDR1 and CDR2 (germline): SNHLY, FYNNEI. The CDR3 has 13 amino acids. V was pared by 7 bases and J by 1 base, with 10 bases between. CDR3: CASIERGNTEAFF. CDR3 nucleotide sequence: TGTGCCAGCATTGAGAGGGGGAACACTGAAGCTTTCTTT.

This clone was seen a few times. The gene calls are TRBV6-5 and TRBJ1-2, with D hard to call. Germline V gene data show CDR1 as MNHEY and CDR2 as SVGAGI. This CDR3 is built from 16 residues. V gave up 2 bases and J gave up 3 bases, with 16 bases separating them. CDR3: CASSYALGQEDYGYTF. The CDR3 bases are TGTGCCAGCAGTTACGCCCTCGGGCAGGAGGACTATGGCTACACCTTC.

The chain carries TRBV6-7 and TRBJ2-1; the D gene is possibly TRBD2 (5 bases). TRBV6-7 is given ORF status, its function remaining uncertain. V was cut by 4 bases and J by 8 bases, with 21 bases left in between. The CDR3 is 16 residues long. In DNA, the CDR3 is TGTGCCAGCAGTTCCGAGCCGTATAGAGGGTCGGATGAGCAGTTCTTC. This translates into CASSSEPYRGSDEQFF.

The chain joins TRBV5-1 to TRBJ2-7; 8 bases line up with TRBD1. The CDR3 loop spans 12 amino acids. Germline values: CDR1 SGHRS, CDR2 YFSETQ. J lost 4 bases, V lost 4 bases, and 1 base had no gene match. The CDR3, as DNA: TGCGCCAGCAGCAGGGACAGGTACGAGCAGTACTTC. This gives the protein CASSRDRYEQYF.

The rearrangement links TRBV5-6 to TRBJ1-5, with D possibly being TRBD1 (6 bases). The CDR3 contains 16 residues. The germline gives CDR1 SGHDT, CDR2 YYEEEE. The ends were cut back, 4 bases at V and 4 bases at J, with 18 bases in the middle. The chain's CDR3 is CASSSRGTHNNQPQHF. In DNA, the CDR3 is TGTGCCAGCAGCAGCAGAGGGACACATAATAATCAGCCCCAGCATTTT.

The chain links TRBV5-1 to TRBJ1-4; a possible D gene is TRBD1 (6 bases). Trimming left V 3 bases short and J 5 bases short, with 11 bases between. The CDR3 runs 14 residues. CDR1 and CDR2 from the germline V gene are SGHRS and YFSETQ. For the CDR3, the DNA is TGCGCCAGCAGCTACGGGGGGCGAAATGAAAAACTGTTTTTT. It encodes CASSYGGRNEKLFF.

This clone appeared a few times. This chain links TRBV12-5 with TRBJ1-2; 9 nucleotides align to TRBD1. CDR1 LGHNT and CDR2 FRNRAP come from the germline V gene. This CDR3 has 15 amino acids. V dropped 5 bases and J dropped 8; count of bases not matched to a gene: 12. The CDR3 reads CASGGTGTGILGYTF. In DNA, the CDR3 is TGTGCTAGTGGTGGGACCGGGACAGGGATTTTGGGCTACACCTTC.

This rearrangement joins TRBV5-5 to TRBJ1-1, with D hard to call. The CDR3 spans 16 residues. The V end lost 4 bases, the J end lost 3 bases, and 19 bases lay between the germline ends. Germline CDR1 SGHKS, CDR2 YYEKEE (reference sequence). CDR3: CASSPKNPGVYTEAFF. CDR3 nucleotides: TGTGCCAGCAGCCCCAAAAACCCCGGGGTTTACACTGAAGCTTTCTTT.

The rearrangement uses TRBV6-6 and TRBJ1-5, with TRBD1 identical over 9 bases. Trimming at V came to 1 base and at J to 2 bases, leaving 3 bases not matched to a gene. Germline V CDR1 and CDR2: MNHNY, SVGAGI (reference sequence). The CDR3 totals 16 residues. CDR3 amino acids: CASSYFRTGGNQPQHF. The CDR3 DNA follows: TGTGCCAGCAGTTACTTCAGGACAGGGGGCAATCAGCCCCAGCATTTT.

The chain recombines TRBV19 with TRBJ2-5; 10 positions agree with TRBD2. The V gene's germline CDR1 is LNHDA and CDR2 SQIVND (reference sequence). The CDR3 is made up of 14 amino acids. With 4 bases clipped from V and 5 bases from J, the junction kept 4 bases outside the gene matches. CDR3 residues: CASSNSGGRETQYF. In nucleotides, the CDR3 is TGTGCCAGTAGTAATAGCGGGGGGAGGGAGACCCAGTACTTC.

This rearrangement joins TRBV5-1 to TRBJ2-5; no definite D call. Between the trimmed V and J ends, which lost 4 bases and 2 bases, there was a span of 9 bases. The germline gives CDR1 SGHRS, CDR2 YFSETQ. CDR3 length equals 13 residues. The CDR3 coding sequence is TGCGCCAGCAGCCTGGATGGGCAAGAGACCCAGTACTTC. Translating gives CASSLDGQETQYF.

CDR3 protein: CASSYSGSEAFF. Here the CDR3 DNA reads TGTGCCAGCAGTTACTCGGGAAGTGAAGCTTTCTTT. The V and J genes are TRBV6-6 and TRBJ1-1; D unresolved. CDR3 length equals 12 residues. V gave up 0 bases and J gave up 7 bases, with 6 bases separating them. CDR1 and CDR2 (germline): MNHNY, SVGAGI (reference sequence).

The rearrangement uses TRBV6-6 and TRBJ2-1; weak D call: TRBD2 (6 bases). The CDR3 has 14 amino acids. Trimming pared 6 bases from V and 4 bases from J, leaving 13 bases between. CDR1 is MNHNY and CDR2 is SVGAGI in the germline V gene (reference sequence). The CDR3 coding sequence is TGTGCCAGCAGACTCCGGGAGAGGTACAATGAGCAGTTCTTC. It is translated as CASRLRERYNEQFF.

The chain has TRBV5-4 and TRBJ2-2; possible D gene TRBD2, 6 bases. This CDR3 has 16 amino acids. V dropped 1 base and J dropped 5 bases, with 15 bases sitting between them. Germline values: CDR1 SGHNT, CDR2 YYREEE (reference sequence). CDR3 sequence reads: CASSLLAGITTGELFF. The DNA of the CDR3 is TGTGCCAGCAGCTTGCTTGCGGGGATTACTACCGGGGAGCTGTTTTTT.

The chain carries TRBV6-4 and TRBJ2-2; 7 bases are a match to TRBD1. Germline CDR1 and CDR2: MRHNA and SNTAGT. The trim removed 0 bases at V and 1 base at J, leaving 2 bases unmatched. The CDR3 has 16 amino acids. The DNA for the CDR3 is TGTGCCAGCAGTGACTCGAGACAGGGGAACACCGGGGAGCTGTTTTTT. Translating gives CASSDSRQGNTGELFF.

This sequence joins TRBV25-1 and TRBJ2-7; D tentatively reads TRBD1 or TRBD2 (6 bases each). CDR1 is MGHDK, CDR2 SYGVNS, per germline. Trimming removed 1 base at V and 5 bases at J, with 15 bases between. The CDR3 has 15 residues. The CDR3, as DNA: TGTGCCAGCAGTGAATTTCAAGCCCGGGGGCACGAGCAGTACTTC. Translated, it gives CASSEFQARGHEQYF.

The V and J genes are TRBV6-1 and TRBJ1-3; 8 bases align to TRBD1. CDR1 and CDR2 (germline): MNHNS, SASEGT. The length of the CDR3 is 18 residues. V dropped 0 bases and J dropped 0; count of bases not matched to a gene: 7. The CDR3 DNA reads as TGTGCCAGCAGTGAAGCGCAGACAGGGGTAACCTCTGGAAACACCATATATTTT. Translation: CASSEAQTGVTSGNTIYF.

The chain couples TRBV5-1 to TRBJ2-5, with D perhaps assigned TRBD1 or TRBD2 (6 bases each). Germline CDR1 SGHRS, CDR2 YFSETQ. V was cut by 4 bases and J by 1 base, with 14 bases left in between. CDR3 size: 15 residues. The CDR3 reads CASSPQGGFQETQYF. CDR3 DNA: TGCGCCAGCAGCCCGCAAGGGGGGTTCCAAGAGACCCAGTACTTC.

The CDR3 reads CASSYGRGEAEAFF. CDR3 in DNA: TGTGCCAGCAGTTACGGGCGGGGGGAGGCTGAAGCTTTCTTT. The genes are TRBV6-6 and TRBJ1-1; D is possibly TRBD1 (5 bases). V was clipped by 2 bases and J by 6 bases, with 13 bases between them. The CDR3 has 14 amino acids. The V gene's germline CDR1 is MNHNY and CDR2 SVGAGI (reference sequence).